Shown below are 18 T cell receptor beta chains from a single sample sequenced in a study of a mutant IDH1 vaccine in newly diagnosed glioma. No antigen has been identified for these receptors. As for time point: week 47, end of study. A 20-mer mutant IDH1 peptide at 300 ug was injected subcutaneously with topical imiquimod. Clones were read by immunoSEQ multiplex PCR, and TCRdb kept only the in-frame ones, dropping some. Among roughly 56,000 clones, about 79% were seen once, and the ten largest hold roughly 5.6%. The sample was PBMCs, taken from a glioma patient whose treatment included an IDH1 peptide vaccine. All receptors derive from a man aged 45-65 years with glioma.

The chain recombines TRBV15 with TRBJ1-2; possibly TRBD1 for D (6 bases). Per the germline V gene, CDR1 is LNHNV and CDR2 is YYDKDF (reference sequence). Trimming cost V 0 bases and J 6 bases, with 8 bases left between them. CDR3 length: 13 residues. DNA for the CDR3: TGTGCCACCAGCAGAGAGGGGGCACATGGCTACACCTTC. As protein: CATSREGAHGYTF. The complete variable domain, with remaining parts taken from reference TRBV15 and TRBJ1-2, reads DAMVIQNPRYQVTQFGKPVTLSCSQTLNHNVMYWYQQKSSQAPKLLFHYYDKDFNNEADTPDNFQSRRPNTSFCFLDIRSPGLGDTAMYLCATSREGAHGYTFGSGTRLTVV.

The rearrangement uses TRBV5-6 and TRBJ1-1, with 7 bases lining up with TRBD1. CDR1 and CDR2 (germline): SGHDT, YYEEEE. The CDR3 is made up of 14 amino acids. The junction had 6 bases not matched to a gene; V was cut back by 4 bases and J by 3 bases. CDR3 in DNA: TGTGCCAGCAGCATGGATGACAGGGACACTGAAGCTTTCTTT. Amino acid sequence: CASSMDDRDTEAFF.

The chain employs TRBV6-5 and TRBJ2-7; no reliable D call. CDR1 is MNHEY, CDR2 SVGAGI, per germline. V shed 7 bases and J shed 0 bases, with 10 bases lying between them. CDR3 length: 13 amino acids. The CDR3 loop is CASIDPSSYEQYF. The CDR3 DNA follows: TGTGCCAGCATTGACCCGAGCTCCTACGAGCAGTACTTC.

V gene TRBV4-3 combines with J gene TRBJ1-2, with unresolved D. CDR3 length equals 14 residues. The germline CDR1 and CDR2 sequences are LGHNA and YSLEER. V was shortened by 0 bases and J by 10 bases, with 15 bases between the two germline ends. The CDR3 region has the DNA TGCGCCAGCAGCCAAGATGTAGGCATCAACTTCTACACCTTC. This translates into CASSQDVGINFYTF.

In nucleotides, the CDR3 is TGTGCCAGCAGTACCGGGGGATCAGCGTATGGCTACACCTTC. Protein sequence: CASSTGGSAYGYTF. The genes are TRBV6-5 and TRBJ1-2, with D maybe TRBD1 (5 bases). Germline loops: CDR1 MNHEY, CDR2 SVGAGI. The V end lost 5 bases, the J end lost 5 bases, and 15 bases lay between the germline ends. The CDR3 sequence is 14 residues long.

The V call is TRBV10-3, the J call TRBJ1-4; 7 bases align to TRBD1. The CDR3 loop spans 14 amino acids. Trimming at V came to 2 bases and at J to 8 bases, leaving 5 bases not matched to a gene. Germline CDR1 and CDR2: ENHRY and SYGVKD. The CDR3 loop is CAISEDRDEEKLFF. CDR3 DNA sequence: TGTGCCATCAGTGAGGACAGGGATGAAGAAAAACTGTTTTTT.

V usage is TRBV6-1 and J usage is TRBJ1-2; 12 nucleotides line up with TRBD1. Germline V gene sequence: CDR1 MNHNS, CDR2 SASEGT. Trimming at V came to 0 bases and at J to 9 bases, leaving 8 bases not matched to a gene. CDR3 length: 16 residues. The CDR3 protein is CASSEALGTGGRSYTF. DNA of the CDR3: TGTGCCAGCAGTGAAGCGCTTGGGACAGGGGGCCGGAGCTACACCTTC.

The J gene is TRBJ2-7, the V gene TRBV6-1; no definite D call. Germline assignment: CDR1 MNHNS and CDR2 SASEGT. Deletions cut 2 bases from V and 2 bases from J, with 10 bases between. CDR3 length: 14 amino acids. In DNA, the CDR3 is TGTGCCAGCAGTGAAACCAACCCAGCCTACGAGCAGTACTTC. Translating it yields CASSETNPAYEQYF.

The V call is TRBV7-8, the J call TRBJ2-3; 15 nucleotides match TRBD2. V shed 3 bases, J shed 6 bases, and the junction held 7 bases outside the gene matches. CDR3 length: 17 residues. Per the germline V gene, CDR1 is SGHVS and CDR2 is FQNEAQ. CDR3 in amino acids: CASSLGTSGGPGDTQYF. The CDR3 nucleotides read TGTGCCAGCAGCTTGGGGACTAGCGGGGGGCCAGGGGATACGCAGTATTTT.

This clone was seen just once. This chain connects TRBV27 to TRBJ2-3; 8 nucleotides agree with TRBD1. CDR3 length: 14 residues. Losses at the gene ends were 8 bases for V and 4 bases for J; bases not matched to a gene: 8. Germline CDR1 is MNHEY and CDR2 is SMNVEV (reference sequence). The CDR3 DNA is TGTGCCAGCGGTCGACAGGGGAGGTCAGATACGCAGTATTTT. Encoded protein: CASGRQGRSDTQYF.

This clone appeared a few times. This sequence joins TRBV10-3 and TRBJ2-1, with 10 bases matching TRBD2. The germline V gene has CDR1 ENHRY and CDR2 SYGVKD. CDR3 length: 12 residues. The V and J ends lost 11 bases and 15 bases, in that order; junction bases with no gene match: 13. CDR3 sequence (DNA): TGTGCCTCGGGGCTAGCGGGGGATGCCCCGTTCTTC. This codes for CASGLAGDAPFF.

This chain uses TRBV2 with TRBJ2-3; 7 positions agree with TRBD2. CDR3 length: 15 amino acids. The germline V gene has CDR1 SNHLY and CDR2 FYNNEI. J lost 0 bases, V lost 1 base, and 1 base had no gene match. CDR3 DNA sequence: TGTGCCAGCAGTGAAGAACTAGCGAGCACAGATACGCAGTATTTT. Its protein product is CASSEELASTDTQYF.

The chain is built from TRBV27 and TRBJ1-6; possibly TRBD1 for D (5 bases). Germline V CDR1 and CDR2: MNHEY, SMNVEV (reference sequence). V lost 3 bases to trimming and J lost 7 bases, with 16 bases between them. CDR3 size: 16 residues. Written as DNA, the CDR3 is TGTGCCAGCAGTTTGTTAAGAGAGGGGAAGAATTCACCCCTCCACTTT. Its protein is CASSLLREGKNSPLHF.

This chain links TRBV2 with TRBJ1-5; TRBD1 might be the D (6 bases). The V gene's germline CDR1 is SNHLY and CDR2 FYNNEI. This CDR3 has 15 amino acids. The ends were cut back, 6 bases at V and 3 bases at J, with 15 bases in the middle. CDR3 DNA: TGTGCCAGCAGGTGGGGGGCAGGGACCAATCAGCCCCAGCATTTT. This codes for CASRWGAGTNQPQHF.

The chain combines TRBV5-8 with TRBJ2-1; either TRBD1 or TRBD2 may supply D (5 bases each). Germline V gene sequence: CDR1 SGHTS, CDR2 YDEGEE. There are 15 residues in the CDR3. Trimming removed 5 bases at V and 2 bases at J, with 14 bases between. CDR3 coding DNA: TGTGCCAGCAGTGGGGGTCGAGGGGCCTACAATGAGCAGTTCTTC. This codes for CASSGGRGAYNEQFF. Drawing the rest from reference TRBV5-8 and TRBJ2-1, the complete variable domain is EAGVTQSPTHLIKTRGQQATLRCSPISGHTSVYWYQQALGLGLQFLLWYDEGEERNRGNFPPRFSGRQFPNYSSELNVNALELEDSALYLCASSGGRGAYNEQFFGPGTRLTVL.

This clone was observed a handful of times. J is TRBJ1-2 and V is TRBV27; D is undetermined. This CDR3 contains 14 residues. Deletions cut 7 bases from V and 0 bases from J, with 12 bases between. Germline V gives CDR1 MNHEY, CDR2 SMNVEV (reference sequence). The CDR3 DNA is TGTGCCAGCAAGCGGACTGAAGCTAACTATGGCTACACCTTC. This codes for CASKRTEANYGYTF.

This clone was seen a handful of times. The chain joins TRBV14 to TRBJ1-4; unclear D gene. Per the germline V gene, CDR1 is SGHDN and CDR2 is FVKESK. Trimming took 4 bases from V and 8 from J, leaving 8 bases between them. CDR3 size: 12 residues. The DNA for the CDR3 is TGTGCCAGCAGCCTAGAGTGGGAAAAACTGTTTTTT. Translated, it gives CASSLEWEKLFF.

The chain recombines TRBV5-1 with TRBJ2-5, with 10 bases aligning to TRBD2. Germline V gene sequence: CDR1 SGHRS, CDR2 YFSETQ. This CDR3 spans 16 amino acids. The junction had 3 bases not matched to a gene; V was cut back by 0 bases and J by 1 base. CDR3 sequence (DNA): TGCGCCAGCAGCTTGGTTAGCGGGGGGCTCCAAGAGACCCAGTACTTC. Translated, it gives CASSLVSGGLQETQYF.